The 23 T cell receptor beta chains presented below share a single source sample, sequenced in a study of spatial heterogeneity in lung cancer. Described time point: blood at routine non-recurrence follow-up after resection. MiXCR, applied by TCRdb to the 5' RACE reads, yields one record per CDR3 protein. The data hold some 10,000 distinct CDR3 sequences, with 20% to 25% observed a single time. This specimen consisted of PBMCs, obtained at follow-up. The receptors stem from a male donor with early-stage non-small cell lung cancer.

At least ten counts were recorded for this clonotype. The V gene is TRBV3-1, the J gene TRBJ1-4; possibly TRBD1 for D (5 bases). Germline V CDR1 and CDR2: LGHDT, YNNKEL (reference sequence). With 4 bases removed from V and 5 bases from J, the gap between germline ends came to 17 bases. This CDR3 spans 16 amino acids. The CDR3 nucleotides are TGTGCCAGCAGCCCTGGGACGACTAGGGGAAATGAAAAACTGTTTTTT. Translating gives CASSPGTTRGNEKLFF.

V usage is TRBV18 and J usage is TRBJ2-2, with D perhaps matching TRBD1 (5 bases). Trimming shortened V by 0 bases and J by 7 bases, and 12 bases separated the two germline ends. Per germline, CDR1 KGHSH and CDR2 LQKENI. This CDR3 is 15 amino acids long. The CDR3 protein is CASSPPEGASGELFF. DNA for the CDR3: TGTGCCAGCTCACCACCGGAAGGGGCTAGCGGGGAGCTGTTTTTT.

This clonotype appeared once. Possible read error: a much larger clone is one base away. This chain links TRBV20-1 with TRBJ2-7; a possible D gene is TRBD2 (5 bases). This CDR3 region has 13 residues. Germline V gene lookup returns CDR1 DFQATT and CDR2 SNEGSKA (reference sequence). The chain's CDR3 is CSTRDLRSYEQYF. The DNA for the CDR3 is TGCAGTACTAGAGACCTTCGATCCTACGAGCAGTACTTC.

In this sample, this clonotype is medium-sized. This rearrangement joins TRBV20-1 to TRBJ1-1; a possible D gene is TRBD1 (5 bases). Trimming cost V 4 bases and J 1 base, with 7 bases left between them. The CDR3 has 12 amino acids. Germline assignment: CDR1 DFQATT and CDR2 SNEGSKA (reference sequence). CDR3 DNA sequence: TGCAGTGCTACAGGGAGGAACACTGAAGCTTTCTTT. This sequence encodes CSATGRNTEAFF.

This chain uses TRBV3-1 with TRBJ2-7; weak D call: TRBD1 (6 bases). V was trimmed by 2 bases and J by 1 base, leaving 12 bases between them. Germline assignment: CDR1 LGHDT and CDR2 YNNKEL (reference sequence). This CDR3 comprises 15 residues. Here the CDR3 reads CASSQRGHASYEQYF. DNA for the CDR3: TGTGCCAGCAGCCAACGGGGACACGCATCCTACGAGCAGTACTTC.

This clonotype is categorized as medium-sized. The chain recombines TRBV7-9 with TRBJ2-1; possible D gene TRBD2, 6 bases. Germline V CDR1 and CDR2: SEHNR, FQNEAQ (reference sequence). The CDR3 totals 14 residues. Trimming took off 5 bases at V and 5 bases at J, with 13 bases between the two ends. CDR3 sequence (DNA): TGTGCCAGCAGCCTTTCGACTAGAAACAATGAGCAGTTCTTC. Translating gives CASSLSTRNNEQFF.

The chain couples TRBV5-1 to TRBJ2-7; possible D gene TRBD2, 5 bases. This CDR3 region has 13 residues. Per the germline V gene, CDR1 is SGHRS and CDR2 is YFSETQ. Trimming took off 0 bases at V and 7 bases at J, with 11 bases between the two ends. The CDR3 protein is CASSLEWELEQYF. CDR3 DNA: TGCGCCAGCAGCTTGGAATGGGAGCTGGAGCAGTACTTC.

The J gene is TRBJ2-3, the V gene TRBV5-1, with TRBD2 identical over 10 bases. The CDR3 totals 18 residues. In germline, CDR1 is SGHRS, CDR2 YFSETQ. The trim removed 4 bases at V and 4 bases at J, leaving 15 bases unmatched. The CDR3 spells CASSGPRDSGGRPDTQYF. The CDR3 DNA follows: TGCGCCAGCAGCGGTCCCCGAGATAGCGGGGGGCGCCCAGATACGCAGTATTTT.

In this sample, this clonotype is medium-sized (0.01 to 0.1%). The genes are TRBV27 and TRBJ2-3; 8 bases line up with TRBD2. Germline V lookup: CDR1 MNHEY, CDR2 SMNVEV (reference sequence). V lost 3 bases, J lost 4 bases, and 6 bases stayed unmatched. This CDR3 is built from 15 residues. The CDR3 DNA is TGTGCCAGCAGTTTCGGCGGGAGGTGGGCAGATACGCAGTATTTT. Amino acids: CASSFGGRWADTQYF.

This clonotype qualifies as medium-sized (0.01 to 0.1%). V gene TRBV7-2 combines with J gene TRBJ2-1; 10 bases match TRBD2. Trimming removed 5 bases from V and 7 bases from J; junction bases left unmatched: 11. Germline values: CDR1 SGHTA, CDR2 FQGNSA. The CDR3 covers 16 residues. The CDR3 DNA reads TGTGCCAGCAGCCCCCAGGGAGCGGGAGGGCGTAATGAGCAGTTCTTC. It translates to CASSPQGAGGRNEQFF.

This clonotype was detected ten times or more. CDR3 protein: CSVEDGLLGLNTEAFF. The CDR3 DNA reads as TGCAGCGTTGAAGACGGGCTTTTGGGTTTGAACACTGAAGCTTTCTTT. V gene TRBV29-1 combines with J gene TRBJ1-1; D gene unclear. CDR1 SQVTM and CDR2 ANQGSEA come from the germline V gene. V lost 0 bases to trimming and J lost 0 bases, with 14 bases between them. The CDR3 length is 16 residues.

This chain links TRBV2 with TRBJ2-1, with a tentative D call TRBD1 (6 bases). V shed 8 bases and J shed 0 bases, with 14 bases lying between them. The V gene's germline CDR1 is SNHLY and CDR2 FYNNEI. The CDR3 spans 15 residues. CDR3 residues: CASLQGPGSYNEQFF. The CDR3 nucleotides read TGTGCCAGCCTACAGGGCCCAGGCTCCTACAATGAGCAGTTCTTC.

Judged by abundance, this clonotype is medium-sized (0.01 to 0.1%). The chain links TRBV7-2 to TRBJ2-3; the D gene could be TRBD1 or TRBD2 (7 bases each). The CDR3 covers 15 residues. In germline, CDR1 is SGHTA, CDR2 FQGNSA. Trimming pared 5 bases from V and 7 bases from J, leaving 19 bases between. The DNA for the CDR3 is TGTGCCAGCAGCCCTCAGGGGGGAGGGCTTAATACGCAGTATTTT. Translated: CASSPQGGGLNTQYF. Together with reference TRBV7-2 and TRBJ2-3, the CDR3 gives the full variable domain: GAGVSQSPSNKVTEKGKDVELRCDPISGHTALYWYRQSLGQGLEFLIYFQGNSAPDKSGLPSDRFSAERTGGSVSTLTIQRTQQEDSAVYLCASSPQGGGLNTQYFGPGTRLTVL.

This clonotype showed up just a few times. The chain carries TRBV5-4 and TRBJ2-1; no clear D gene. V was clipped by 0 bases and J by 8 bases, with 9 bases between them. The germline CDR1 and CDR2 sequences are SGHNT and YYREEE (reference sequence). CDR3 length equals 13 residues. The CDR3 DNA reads TGTGCCAGCAGCTTGGTGGGCCGGGATGAGCAGTTCTTC. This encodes CASSLVGRDEQFF.

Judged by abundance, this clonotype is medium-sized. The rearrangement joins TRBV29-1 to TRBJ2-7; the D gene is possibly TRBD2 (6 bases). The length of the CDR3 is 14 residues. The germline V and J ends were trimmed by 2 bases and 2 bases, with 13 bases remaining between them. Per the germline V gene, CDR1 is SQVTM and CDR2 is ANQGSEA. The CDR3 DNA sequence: TGCAGCGTTGAAACAGGCTGGGGGGCCTACGAGCAGTACTTC. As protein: CSVETGWGAYEQYF.

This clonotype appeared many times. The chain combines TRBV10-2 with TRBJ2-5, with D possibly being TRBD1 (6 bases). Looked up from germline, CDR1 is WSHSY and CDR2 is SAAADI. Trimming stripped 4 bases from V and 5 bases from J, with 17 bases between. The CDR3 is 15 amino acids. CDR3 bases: TGCGCCAGCAGTGTGGTGCCACAGGGTTCGGAGACCCAGTACTTC. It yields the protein CASSVVPQGSETQYF.

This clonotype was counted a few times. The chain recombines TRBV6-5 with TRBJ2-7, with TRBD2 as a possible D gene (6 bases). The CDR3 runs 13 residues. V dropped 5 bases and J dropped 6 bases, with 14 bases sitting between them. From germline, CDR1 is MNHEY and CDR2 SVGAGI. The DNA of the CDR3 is TGTGCCAGCAGTCACCCTGGGGGGAGCGAGCAGTACTTC. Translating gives CASSHPGGSEQYF.

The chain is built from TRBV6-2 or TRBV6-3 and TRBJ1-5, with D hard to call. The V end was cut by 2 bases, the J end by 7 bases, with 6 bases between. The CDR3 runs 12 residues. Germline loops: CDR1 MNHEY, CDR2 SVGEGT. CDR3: CASSYQRQPQHF. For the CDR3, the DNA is TGTGCCAGCAGTTACCAGCGGCAGCCCCAGCATTTT.

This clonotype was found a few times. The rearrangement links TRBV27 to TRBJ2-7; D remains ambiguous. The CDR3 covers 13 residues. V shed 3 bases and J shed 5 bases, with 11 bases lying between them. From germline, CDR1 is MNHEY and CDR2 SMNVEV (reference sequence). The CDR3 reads CASSFTFGDEQYF. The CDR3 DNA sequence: TGTGCCAGCAGTTTTACTTTTGGGGACGAGCAGTACTTC.

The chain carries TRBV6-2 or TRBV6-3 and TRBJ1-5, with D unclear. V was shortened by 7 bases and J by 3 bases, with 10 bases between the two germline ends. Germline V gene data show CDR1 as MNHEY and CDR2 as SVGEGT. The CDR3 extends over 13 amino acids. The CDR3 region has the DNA TGTGCCAGCATGCTGACATCCAATCAGCCCCAGCATTTT. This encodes CASMLTSNQPQHF.

This chain's CDR3 is CASSYGLGRRVQETQYF. In nucleotides, the CDR3 is TGTGCCAGCAGCTACGGCTTGGGGCGCAGGGTCCAAGAGACCCAGTACTTC. This chain uses TRBV7-8 with TRBJ2-5; D might be TRBD1 (5 bases). Germline V lookup: CDR1 SGHVS, CDR2 FQNEAQ. Trimming cost V 4 bases and J 1 base, with 19 bases left between them. The CDR3 runs 17 residues.

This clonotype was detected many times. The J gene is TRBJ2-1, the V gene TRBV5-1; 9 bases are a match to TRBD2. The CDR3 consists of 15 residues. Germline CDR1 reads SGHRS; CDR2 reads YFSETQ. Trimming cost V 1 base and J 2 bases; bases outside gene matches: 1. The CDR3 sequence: CASSLIAGAYNEQFF. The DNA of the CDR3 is TGCGCCAGCAGCTTGATAGCGGGAGCCTACAATGAGCAGTTCTTC.

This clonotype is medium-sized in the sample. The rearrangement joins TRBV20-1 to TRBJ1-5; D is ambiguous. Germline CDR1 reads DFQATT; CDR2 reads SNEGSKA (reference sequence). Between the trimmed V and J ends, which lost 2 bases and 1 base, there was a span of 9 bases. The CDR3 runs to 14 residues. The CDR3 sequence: CSARRVGSNQPQHF. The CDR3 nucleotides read TGCAGTGCTAGAAGGGTTGGGAGCAATCAGCCCCAGCATTTT.